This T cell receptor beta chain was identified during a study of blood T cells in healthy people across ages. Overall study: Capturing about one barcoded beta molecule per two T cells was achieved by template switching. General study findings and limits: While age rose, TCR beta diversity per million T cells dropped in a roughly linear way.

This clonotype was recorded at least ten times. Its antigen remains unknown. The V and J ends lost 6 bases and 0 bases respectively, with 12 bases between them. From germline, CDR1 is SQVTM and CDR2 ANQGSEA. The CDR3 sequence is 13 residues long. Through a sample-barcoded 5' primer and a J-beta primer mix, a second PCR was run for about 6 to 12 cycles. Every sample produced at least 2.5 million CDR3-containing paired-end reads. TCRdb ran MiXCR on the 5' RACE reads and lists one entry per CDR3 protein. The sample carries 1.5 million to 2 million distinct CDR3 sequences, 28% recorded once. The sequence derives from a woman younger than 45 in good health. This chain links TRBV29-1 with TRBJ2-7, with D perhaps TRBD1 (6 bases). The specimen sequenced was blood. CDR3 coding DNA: TGCAGCGTAGAGGACAGCCTCTCCTACGAGCAGTACTTC. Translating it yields CSVEDSLSYEQYF.